The rows below give T cell receptor beta chains drawn from one sample of a study of identical twins. In TCRdb, the 5' RACE reads were re-called with MiXCR into one record per CDR3 protein. Here the sample spans roughly 720,000 distinct CDR3 sequences, approximately 18% being singletons. The data also belong to a second study, concerning T cells expressing NK-cell markers.

Sequences were obtained from PBMCs. The origin of the receptors is a woman aged 18-29 years in good health. CDR3s include the opening cysteine and the closing phenylalanine or tryptophan. A D gene is named only where the DNA matches it firmly. Not all rows give a size; the values are once, few, many and, for expanded clones, a class.

v_gene	abundance	j_gene	d_gene	CDR3aa	CDR3nt
TRBV5-1	few	TRBJ2-2	.	CASSLGWELFF	TGCGCCAGCAGCTTGGGCTGGGAGCTGTTTTTT
TRBV7-6	.	TRBJ2-7	TRBD1	CASSHDRGYEQYF	TGTGCCAGCAGCCATGACAGGGGTTACGAGCAGTACTTC
TRBV5-6	few	TRBJ1-5	.	CASSPGLNNQPQHF	TGTGCCAGCAGCCCGGGCCTCAACAATCAGCCCCAGCATTTT
TRBV21-1	.	TRBJ2-6	.	CASSKGVHSGANVLTF	TGTGCCAGCAGCAAAGGGGTGCACTCTGGGGCCAACGTCCTGACTTTC
TRBV5-4	few	TRBJ2-7	.	CASSSTQGYEQYF	TGTGCCAGCAGCTCAACCCAGGGTTACGAGCAGTACTTC
TRBV9	.	TRBJ2-1	.	CASSGVGANEQFF	TGTGCCAGCAGCGGCGTTGGGGCCAATGAGCAGTTCTTC
TRBV7-2	few	TRBJ2-1	.	CASRSGTQRGNEQFF	TGTGCCAGCAGATCCGGGACGCAACGCGGCAATGAGCAGTTCTTC
TRBV10-3	.	TRBJ2-5	.	CAISGEGGQEETQYF	TGTGCCATCAGTGGTGAGGGGGGCCAGGAAGAGACCCAGTACTTC
TRBV29-1	few	TRBJ2-6	.	CSVIRAGANVLTF	TGCAGCGTTATAAGGGCTGGGGCCAACGTCCTGACTTTC
TRBV5-1	.	TRBJ2-5	TRBD2	CASSPPGLANQETQYF	TGCGCCAGCAGCCCACCGGGACTAGCGAATCAAGAGACCCAGTACTTC
TRBV12-3/TRBV12-4	.	TRBJ2-2	TRBD1	CASSLWGQGGGELFF	TGTGCCAGCAGTTTATGGGGACAGGGTGGTGGGGAGCTGTTTTTT
TRBV12-3/TRBV12-4	many	TRBJ1-5	.	CASSLRGQPQHF	TGTGCCAGCAGTTTAAGGGGTCAGCCCCAGCATTTT